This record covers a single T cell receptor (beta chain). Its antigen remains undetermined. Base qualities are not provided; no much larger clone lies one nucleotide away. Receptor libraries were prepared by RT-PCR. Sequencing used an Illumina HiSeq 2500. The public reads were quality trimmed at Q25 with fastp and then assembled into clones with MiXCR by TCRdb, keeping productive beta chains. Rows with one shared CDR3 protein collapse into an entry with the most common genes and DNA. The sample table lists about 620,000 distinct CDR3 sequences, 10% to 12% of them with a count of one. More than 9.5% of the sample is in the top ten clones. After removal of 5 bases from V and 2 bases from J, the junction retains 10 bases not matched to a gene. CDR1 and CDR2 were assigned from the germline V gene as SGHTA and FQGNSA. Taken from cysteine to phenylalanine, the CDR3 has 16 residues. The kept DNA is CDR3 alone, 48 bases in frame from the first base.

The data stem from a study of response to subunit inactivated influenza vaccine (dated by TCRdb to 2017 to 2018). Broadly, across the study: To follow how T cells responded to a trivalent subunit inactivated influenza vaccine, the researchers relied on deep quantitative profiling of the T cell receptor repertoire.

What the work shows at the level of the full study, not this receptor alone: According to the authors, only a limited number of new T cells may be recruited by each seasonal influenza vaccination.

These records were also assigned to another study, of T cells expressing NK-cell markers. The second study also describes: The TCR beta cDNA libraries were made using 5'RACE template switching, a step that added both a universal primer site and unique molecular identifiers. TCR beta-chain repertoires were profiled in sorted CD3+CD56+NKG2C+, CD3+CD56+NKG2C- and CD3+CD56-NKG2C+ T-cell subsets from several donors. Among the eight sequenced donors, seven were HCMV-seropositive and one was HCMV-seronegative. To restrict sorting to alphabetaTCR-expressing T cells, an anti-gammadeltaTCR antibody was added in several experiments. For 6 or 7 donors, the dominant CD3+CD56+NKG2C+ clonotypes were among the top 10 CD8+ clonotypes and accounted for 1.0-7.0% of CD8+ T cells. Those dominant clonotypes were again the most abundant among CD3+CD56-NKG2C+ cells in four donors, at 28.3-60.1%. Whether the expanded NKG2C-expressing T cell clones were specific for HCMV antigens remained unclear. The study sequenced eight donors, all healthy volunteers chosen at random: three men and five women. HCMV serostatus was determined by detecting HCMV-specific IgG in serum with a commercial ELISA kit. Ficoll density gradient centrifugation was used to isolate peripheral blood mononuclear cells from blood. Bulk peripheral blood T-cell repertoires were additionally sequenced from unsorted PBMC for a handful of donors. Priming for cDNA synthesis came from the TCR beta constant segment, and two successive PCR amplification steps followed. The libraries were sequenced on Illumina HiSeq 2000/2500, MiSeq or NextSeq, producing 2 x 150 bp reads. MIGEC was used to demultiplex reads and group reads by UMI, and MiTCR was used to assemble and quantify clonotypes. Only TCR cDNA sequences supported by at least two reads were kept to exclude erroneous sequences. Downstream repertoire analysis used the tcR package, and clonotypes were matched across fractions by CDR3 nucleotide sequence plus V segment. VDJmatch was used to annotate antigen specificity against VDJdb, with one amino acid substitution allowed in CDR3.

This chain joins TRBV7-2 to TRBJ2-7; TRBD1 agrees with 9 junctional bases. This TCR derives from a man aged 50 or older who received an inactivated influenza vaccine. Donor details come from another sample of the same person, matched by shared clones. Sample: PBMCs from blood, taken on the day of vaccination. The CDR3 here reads CASSRDVGQGAYEQYF. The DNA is TGTGCCAGCAGCAGAGATGTGGGACAGGGAGCCTACGAGCAGTACTTC.